The present T cell receptor beta chain was sequenced within a study of blood T cell repertoires in COVID-19. The V end was cut by 4 bases, the J end by 8 bases, with 10 bases between. The CDR3 loop spans 12 amino acids. Germline CDR1 is SGHDT and CDR2 is YYEEEE. Assay: immunoSEQ multiplex PCR; the TCRdb copy retains only in-frame clones and omits some. Of 140,000 to 150,000 clones in the sample, roughly 76% were seen once. This rearrangement joins TRBV5-6 to TRBJ2-4, with D tentatively TRBD1 (6 bases). The TCR originated in a human donor with acute or convalescent COVID-19. The donor label of this sample is uncertain. Specimen: peripheral blood. CDR3 region: CASSHRDDIQYF. Written as DNA, the CDR3 is TGTGCCAGCAGCCACAGGGACGACATTCAGTACTTC.